These 6 T cell receptor beta chains were all obtained from the same sample, sequenced in a study of blood T cell repertoires in COVID-19. Method: immunoSEQ multiplex PCR; TCRdb's copy keeps in-frame clones and lacks some. The sample contains about 240,000 clones, roughly 87% of which appear only once. Material for sequencing was peripheral blood. The receptors here all came from a woman in her twenties or thirties with acute or convalescent COVID-19.

CDR3 sequence (DNA): TGTGCCAGCAGCCAGGGGGGTGGCTCCTACGAGCAGTACTTC. Its protein product is CASSQGGGSYEQYF. This chain links TRBV7-2 with TRBJ2-7, with D tentatively TRBD1 (7 bases). V lost 5 bases to trimming and J lost 0 bases, with 11 bases between them. The CDR3 loop spans 14 amino acids. Germline CDR1 SGHTA, CDR2 FQGNSA. Supplemented by reference TRBV7-2 and TRBJ2-7, the full variable domain reads GAGVSQSPSNKVTEKGKDVELRCDPISGHTALYWYRQSLGQGLEFLIYFQGNSAPDKSGLPSDRFSAERTGGSVSTLTIQRTQQEDSAVYLCASSQGGGSYEQYFGPGTRLTVT.

In DNA, the CDR3 is TGTGCCAGCGGACTAGCGGAGGCCTACGAGCAGTACTTC. Protein product: CASGLAEAYEQYF. The chain recombines TRBV27 with TRBJ2-7; TRBD2 matches 10 bases. The V gene's germline CDR1 is MNHEY and CDR2 SMNVEV (reference sequence). Trimming cost V 8 bases and J 2 bases; bases outside gene matches: 3. There are 13 residues in the CDR3.

The rearrangement uses TRBV27 and TRBJ1-6; TRBD1 is a possible D gene (5 bases). Germline V lookup: CDR1 MNHEY, CDR2 SMNVEV (reference sequence). CDR3 length: 15 residues. Trimming left V 5 bases short and J 9 bases short, with 17 bases between. In nucleotides, the CDR3 is TGTGCCAGCAGTCCTCGGACACTTTTGGCTTCACCCCTCCACTTT. Protein: CASSPRTLLASPLHF.

The V and J genes are TRBV18 and TRBJ1-1; 9 nucleotides line up with TRBD1. The CDR3 has 15 residues. Germline CDR1 and CDR2: KGHSH and LQKENI. Germline trimming cut 4 bases from V and 7 bases from J; bases unmatched to any gene: 10. In DNA, the CDR3 is TGTGCCAGCTCACTGGGACAGGGCGGGCGAGGTGAAGCTTTCTTT. It encodes CASSLGQGGRGEAFF.

The genes are TRBV5-4 and TRBJ1-4; 11 nucleotides align to TRBD1. Germline trimming cut 3 bases from V and 10 bases from J; bases unmatched to any gene: 2. The CDR3 runs to 13 residues. Germline CDR1 SGHNT, CDR2 YYREEE (reference sequence). Here the CDR3 reads CASSSDRGPKLFF. The CDR3 DNA follows: TGTGCCAGCAGCTCGGACAGGGGGCCAAAACTGTTTTTT. Variable domain in full (rest from reference TRBV5-4 and TRBJ1-4): ETGVTQSPTHLIKTRGQQVTLRCSSQSGHNTVSWYQQALGQGPQFIFQYYREEENGRGNFPPRFSGLQFPNYSSELNVNALELDDSALYLCASSSDRGPKLFFGSGTQLSVL.

V is TRBV16 and J is TRBJ2-1; 10 bases map to TRBD1. From germline, CDR1 is KGHSY and CDR2 FQNENV. V was clipped by 1 base and J by 6 bases; unmatched bases: 12. The CDR3 is 18 residues long. The CDR3 is CASSQLSNWDRGGNEQFF. The CDR3 DNA reads TGTGCCAGCAGCCAATTGTCAAATTGGGACAGGGGAGGCAATGAGCAGTTCTTC.